Each of the 17 T cell receptor beta chains below was sequenced from the same sample in a study of shared clonotypes between healthy human individuals. The protocol was immunoSEQ multiplex PCR, while the TCRdb copy is restricted to in-frame clones and leaves out a portion. The table includes over a million clones, 95% to 97% detected once. Sequenced sample: naive CD4+ T cells sorted from blood. Subset indicated: CD45RA+ positively selected. These receptors all stem from a young man in good health.

Here the CDR3 DNA reads TGCGCCAGCAGCTTAGGGGACAGGGCCACAGATACGCAGTATTTT. This encodes CASSLGDRATDTQYF. The genes are TRBV5-1 and TRBJ2-3; 9 bases map to TRBD1. The germline CDR1 and CDR2 sequences are SGHRS and YFSETQ. The CDR3 is 15 residues long. V gave up 2 bases and J gave up 2 bases; unmatched junction bases: 3.

Details on this clone: Within the sample, other DNA sequences also encode this same CDR3. This sequence joins TRBV4-3 and TRBJ2-7; 7 bases map to TRBD1. This CDR3 is 14 amino acids long. Germline V CDR1 and CDR2: LGHNA, YSLEER. J lost 7 bases, V lost 0 bases, and 6 bases had no gene match. DNA of the CDR3: TGCGCCAGCAGCCAAGAGGGCAGGGGGTATGAGCAGTACTTC. This gives the protein CASSQEGRGYEQYF.

J is TRBJ2-7 and V is TRBV2; tentative D call: TRBD2 (6 bases). The CDR3 consists of 13 residues. V was trimmed by 8 bases and J by 5 bases, leaving 16 bases between them. The V gene's germline CDR1 is SNHLY and CDR2 FYNNEI. The CDR3 DNA sequence: TGTGCCAGCTCCCTGGAGGGTACTCACGAGCAGTACTTC. Its protein is CASSLEGTHEQYF.

This chain links TRBV29-1 with TRBJ2-3; TRBD1 agrees at 7 bases. This CDR3 has 14 amino acids. CDR1 SQVTM and CDR2 ANQGSEA come from the germline V gene. After removal of 7 bases from V and 2 bases from J, the junction contained 9 bases not matched to a gene. The CDR3 sequence is CSGRDRQTTDTQYF. The CDR3 DNA is TGCAGCGGTAGGGACAGACAGACCACAGATACGCAGTATTTT.

The chain joins TRBV11-2 to TRBJ2-3; no clear D. V was trimmed by 3 bases and J by 4 bases, leaving 5 bases between them. Germline values: CDR1 SGHAT, CDR2 FQNNGV. The CDR3 length is 12 residues. CDR3 sequence (DNA): TGTGCCAGCAGCTTTTGGGCAGATACGCAGTATTTT. This translates into CASSFWADTQYF. Full variable domain (remainder filled in from reference TRBV11-2 and TRBJ2-3): EAGVAQSPRYKIIEKRQSVAFWCNPISGHATLYWYQQILGQGPKLLIQFQNNGVVDDSQLPKDRFSAERLKGVDSTLKIQPAKLEDSAVYLCASSFWADTQYFGPGTRLTVL.

This chain connects TRBV21-1 to TRBJ2-2. TRBV21-1 constitutes a pseudogene. This CDR3 has 13 amino acids. As DNA, the CDR3 is TGTGCCAGCACTCAAACGAACACCGGGGAGCTGTTTTTT. Protein product: CASTQTNTGELFF.

The V call is TRBV5-1, the J call TRBJ2-5, with D maybe TRBD2 (7 bases). Germline lookup yields CDR1 SGHRS and CDR2 YFSETQ. V lost 4 bases and J 4 bases, leaving 17 bases between the germline ends. The CDR3 runs 15 residues. The chain's CDR3 is CASSAQGRELETQYF. The CDR3 DNA follows: TGCGCCAGCAGCGCCCAGGGGAGGGAGTTAGAGACCCAGTACTTC. Complete variable domain (other parts from reference TRBV5-1 and TRBJ2-5): KAGVTQTPRYLIKTRGQQVTLSCSPISGHRSVSWYQQTPGQGLQFLFEYFSETQRNKGNFPGRFSGRQFSNSRSEMNVSTLELGDSALYLCASSAQGRELETQYFGPGTRLLVL.

The V call is TRBV19, the J call TRBJ2-2; tentative D call: TRBD2 (5 bases). The V gene's germline CDR1 is LNHDA and CDR2 SQIVND (reference sequence). Trimming took 3 bases from V and 5 from J, leaving 13 bases between them. The CDR3 totals 15 residues. CDR3 sequence (DNA): TGTGCCAGTAGTATTCCGGGGTCGACGACCGGGGAGCTGTTTTTT. Translating gives CASSIPGSTTGELFF.

The gene calls are TRBV7-9 and TRBJ2-5; TRBD2 matches 7 bases. The V gene's germline CDR1 is SEHNR and CDR2 FQNEAQ (reference sequence). The CDR3 consists of 14 residues. Germline trimming cut 0 bases from V and 7 bases from J; bases unmatched to any gene: 5. CDR3 region: CASSLATGGGTQYF. The CDR3 DNA sequence: TGTGCCAGCAGCTTAGCGACTGGGGGGGGGACCCAGTACTTC. Variable domain in full (rest from reference TRBV7-9 and TRBJ2-5): DTGVSQNPRHKITKRGQNVTFRCDPISEHNRLYWYRQTLGQGPEFLTYFQNEAQLEKSRLLSDRFSAERPKGSFSTLEIQRTEQGDSAMYLCASSLATGGGTQYFGPGTRLLVL.

The chain employs TRBV5-4 and TRBJ2-3, with TRBD2 matching over 9 bases. V gave up 0 bases and J gave up 9 bases; unmatched junction bases: 8. CDR1 and CDR2 from the germline V gene are SGHNT and YYREEE (reference sequence). The CDR3 extends over 15 amino acids. This CDR3 is CASSLEASGTQTQYF. The CDR3 DNA reads TGTGCCAGCAGCTTGGAGGCTAGCGGGACCCAAACGCAGTATTTT.

J is TRBJ2-1 and V is TRBV7-9; 7 bases align to TRBD2. V lost 5 bases and J lost 0; bases outside the gene matches: 10. The CDR3 sequence is 17 residues long. Per germline, CDR1 SEHNR and CDR2 FQNEAQ (reference sequence). The DNA of the CDR3 is TGTGCCAGCAGCGGGGGGAGTTTAGCGGGCTCCTACAATGAGCAGTTCTTC. It codes for CASSGGSLAGSYNEQFF. Together with reference TRBV7-9 and TRBJ2-1, the CDR3 gives the full variable domain: DTGVSQNPRHKITKRGQNVTFRCDPISEHNRLYWYRQTLGQGPEFLTYFQNEAQLEKSRLLSDRFSAERPKGSFSTLEIQRTEQGDSAMYLCASSGGSLAGSYNEQFFGPGTRLTVL.

This sequence joins TRBV7-2 and TRBJ1-2; 8 bases agree with TRBD1. The CDR3 has 15 amino acids. Per germline, CDR1 SGHTA and CDR2 FQGNSA. J gave up 7 bases and V 4 bases, and 11 bases lay outside the gene matches. The CDR3 loop is CASSSLNRGGVGYTF. CDR3 DNA: TGTGCCAGCAGCTCCCTCAACAGGGGGGGAGTTGGCTACACCTTC.

The gene calls are TRBV6-1 and TRBJ1-2; unclear D gene. The CDR3 is 13 residues long. The V gene lost 2 bases and the J gene lost 3 bases, with 7 bases spanning the gap. Germline CDR1 MNHNS, CDR2 SASEGT. Here the CDR3 reads CASSEKGDYGYTF. Here the CDR3 DNA reads TGTGCCAGCAGTGAAAAGGGTGACTATGGCTACACCTTC.

J is TRBJ2-5 and V is TRBV4-1; TRBD2 agrees at 15 bases. J lost 8 bases, V lost 0 bases, and 7 bases had no gene match. CDR1 is MGHRA and CDR2 is YSYEKL in the germline V gene. There are 17 residues in the CDR3. The CDR3 bases are TGCGCCAGCAGCCAAGATCGGACTAGCGGGAGGGGGCCAACCCAGTACTTC. This translates into CASSQDRTSGRGPTQYF.

CDR3 in amino acids: CASSYSWRAYEQYF. DNA of the CDR3: TGTGCCAGCAGTTACTCCTGGCGAGCCTACGAGCAGTACTTC. The V call is TRBV6-5, the J call TRBJ2-7; D not certain. V was cut by 0 bases and J by 2 bases, with 8 bases left in between. The CDR3 is 14 amino acids. Per the germline V gene, CDR1 is MNHEY and CDR2 is SVGAGI.

This clone has only one observation. This chain joins TRBV18 and TRBJ2-5; either TRBD1 or TRBD2 may fit D (6 bases each). Trimming took off 3 bases at V and 5 bases at J, with 16 bases between the two ends. Germline CDR1 KGHSH, CDR2 LQKENI. This CDR3 contains 15 residues. The CDR3 coding sequence is TGTGCCAGCTCACCCCGAATCGGGGGCAGGGAGACCCAGTACTTC. Protein sequence: CASSPRIGGRETQYF.

The rearrangement uses TRBV6-5 and TRBJ2-7; D gene ambiguous. CDR3 length: 13 residues. Trimming took 2 bases from V and 5 from J, leaving 10 bases between them. Per the germline V gene, CDR1 is MNHEY and CDR2 is SVGAGI. The CDR3: CASSYNRADEQYF. CDR3 nucleotide sequence: TGTGCCAGCAGTTACAACCGGGCAGACGAGCAGTACTTC.